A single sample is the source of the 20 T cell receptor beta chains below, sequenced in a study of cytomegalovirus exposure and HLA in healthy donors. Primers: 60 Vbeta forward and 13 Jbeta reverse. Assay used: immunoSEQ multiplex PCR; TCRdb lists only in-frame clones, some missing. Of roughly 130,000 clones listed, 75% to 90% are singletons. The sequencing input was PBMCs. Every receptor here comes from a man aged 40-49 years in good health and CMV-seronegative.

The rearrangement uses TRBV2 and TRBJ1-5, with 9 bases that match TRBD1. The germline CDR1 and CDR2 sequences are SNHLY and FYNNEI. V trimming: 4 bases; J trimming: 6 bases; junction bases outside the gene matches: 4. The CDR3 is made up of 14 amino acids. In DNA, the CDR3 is TGTGCCAGCAGTGGAACAGGGGGCGGTCAGCCCCAGCATTTT. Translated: CASSGTGGGQPQHF.

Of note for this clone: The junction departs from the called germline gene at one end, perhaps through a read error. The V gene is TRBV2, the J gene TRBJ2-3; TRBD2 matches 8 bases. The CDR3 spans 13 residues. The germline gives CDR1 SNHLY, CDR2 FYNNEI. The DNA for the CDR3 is TGTGACAGCAGTGACGGGGGGGTAGATACGCAGTATTTT. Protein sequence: CDSSDGGVDTQYF.

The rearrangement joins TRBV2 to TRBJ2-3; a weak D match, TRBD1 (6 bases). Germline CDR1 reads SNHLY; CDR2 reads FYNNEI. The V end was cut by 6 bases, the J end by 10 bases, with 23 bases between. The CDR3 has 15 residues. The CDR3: CASRGRQAQTDAQYF. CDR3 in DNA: TGTGCCAGCAGGGGTAGACAGGCCCAAACGGATGCGCAGTATTTT.

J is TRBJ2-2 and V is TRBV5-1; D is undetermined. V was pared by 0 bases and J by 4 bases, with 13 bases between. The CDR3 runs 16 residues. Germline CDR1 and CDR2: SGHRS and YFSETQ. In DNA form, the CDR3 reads TGCGCCAGCAGCTTGGGGGCACTTCTGGGCACCGGGGAGCTGTTTTTT. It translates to CASSLGALLGTGELFF.

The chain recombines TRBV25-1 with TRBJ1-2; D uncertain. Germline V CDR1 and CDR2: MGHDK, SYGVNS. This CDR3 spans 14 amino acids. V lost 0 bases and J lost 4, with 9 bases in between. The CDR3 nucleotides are TGTGCCAGCAGTGAATACGAGGGAGGCTATGGCTACACCTTC. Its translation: CASSEYEGGYGYTF.

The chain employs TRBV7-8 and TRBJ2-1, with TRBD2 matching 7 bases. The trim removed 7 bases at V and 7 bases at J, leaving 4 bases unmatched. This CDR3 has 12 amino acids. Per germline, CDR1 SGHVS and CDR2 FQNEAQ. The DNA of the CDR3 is TGTGCCAGCACCTGGGAGGGGAATGAGCAGTTCTTC. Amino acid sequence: CASTWEGNEQFF.

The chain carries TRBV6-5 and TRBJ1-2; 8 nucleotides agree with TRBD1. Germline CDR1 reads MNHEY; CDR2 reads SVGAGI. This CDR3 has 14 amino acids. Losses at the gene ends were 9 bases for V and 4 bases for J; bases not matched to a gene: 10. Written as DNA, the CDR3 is TGTGCCAGTGGGGAGACAGGGGCATTCTATGGCTACACCTTC. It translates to CASGETGAFYGYTF.

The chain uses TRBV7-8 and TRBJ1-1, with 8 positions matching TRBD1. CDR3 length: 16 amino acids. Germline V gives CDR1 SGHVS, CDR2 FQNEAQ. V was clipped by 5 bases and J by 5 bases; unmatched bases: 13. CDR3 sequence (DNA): TGTGCCAGCAGCCCCCGTCCAGGGGGCGCGGGAACTGAAGCTTTCTTT. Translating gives CASSPRPGGAGTEAFF.

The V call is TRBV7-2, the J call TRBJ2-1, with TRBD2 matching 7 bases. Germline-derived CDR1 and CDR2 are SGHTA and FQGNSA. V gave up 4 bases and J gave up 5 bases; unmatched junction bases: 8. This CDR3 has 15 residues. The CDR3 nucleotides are TGTGCCAGCAGCTCGGGCGGGAGACCTGACAATGAGCAGTTCTTC. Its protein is CASSSGGRPDNEQFF.

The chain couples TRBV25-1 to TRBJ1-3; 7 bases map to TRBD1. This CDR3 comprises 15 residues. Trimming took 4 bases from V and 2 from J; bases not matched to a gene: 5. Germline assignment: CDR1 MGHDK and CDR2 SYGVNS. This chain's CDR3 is CASSAPQGPGNTIYF. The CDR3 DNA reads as TGTGCCAGCAGTGCACCACAGGGGCCTGGAAACACCATATATTTT.

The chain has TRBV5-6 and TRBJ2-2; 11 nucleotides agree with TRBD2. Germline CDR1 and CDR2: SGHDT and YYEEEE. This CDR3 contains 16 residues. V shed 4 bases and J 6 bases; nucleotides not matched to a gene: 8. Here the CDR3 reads CASSLELAGDPGELFF. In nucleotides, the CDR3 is TGTGCCAGCAGCCTAGAACTAGCGGGAGATCCCGGGGAGCTGTTTTTT.

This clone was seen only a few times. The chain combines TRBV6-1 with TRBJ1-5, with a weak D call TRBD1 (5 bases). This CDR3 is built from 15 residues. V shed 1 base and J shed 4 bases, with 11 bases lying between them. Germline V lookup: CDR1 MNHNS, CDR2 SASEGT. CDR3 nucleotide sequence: TGTGCCAGCAGTGAAGTTTATCGGGGGAATCAGCCCCAGCATTTT. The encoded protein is CASSEVYRGNQPQHF.

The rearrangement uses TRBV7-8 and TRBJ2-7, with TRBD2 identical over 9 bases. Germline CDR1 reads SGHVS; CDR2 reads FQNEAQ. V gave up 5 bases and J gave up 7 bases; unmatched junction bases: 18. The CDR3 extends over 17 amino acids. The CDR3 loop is CASSLLGGPAGGGEQYF. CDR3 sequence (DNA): TGTGCCAGCAGCCTCCTCGGGGGTCCAGCGGGAGGAGGGGAGCAGTACTTC.

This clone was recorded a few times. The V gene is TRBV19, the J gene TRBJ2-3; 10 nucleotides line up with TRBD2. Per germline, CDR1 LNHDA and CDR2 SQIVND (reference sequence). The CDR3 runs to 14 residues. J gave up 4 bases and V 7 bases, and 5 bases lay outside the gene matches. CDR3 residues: CASTSGRVPDTQYF. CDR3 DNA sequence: TGTGCCAGTACCAGCGGGAGGGTACCAGATACGCAGTATTTT.

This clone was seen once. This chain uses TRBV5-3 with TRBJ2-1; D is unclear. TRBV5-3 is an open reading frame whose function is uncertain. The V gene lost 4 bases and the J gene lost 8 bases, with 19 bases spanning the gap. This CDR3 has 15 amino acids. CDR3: CARSPTQSARHEQFF. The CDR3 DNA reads TGTGCCAGAAGCCCGACCCAATCGGCCAGGCATGAGCAGTTCTTC.

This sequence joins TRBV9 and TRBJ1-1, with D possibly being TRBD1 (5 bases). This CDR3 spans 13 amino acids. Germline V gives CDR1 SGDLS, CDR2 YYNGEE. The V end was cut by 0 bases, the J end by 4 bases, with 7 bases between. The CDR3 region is CASSVGQLTEAFF. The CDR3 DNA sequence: TGTGCCAGCAGCGTAGGACAGCTCACTGAAGCTTTCTTT.

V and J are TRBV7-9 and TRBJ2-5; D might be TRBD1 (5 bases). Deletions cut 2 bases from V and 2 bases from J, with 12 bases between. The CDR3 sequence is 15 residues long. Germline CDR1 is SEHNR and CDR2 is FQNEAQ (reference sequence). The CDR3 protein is CASSLLGPLQETQYF. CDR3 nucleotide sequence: TGTGCCAGCAGCTTACTGGGGCCTCTACAAGAGACCCAGTACTTC. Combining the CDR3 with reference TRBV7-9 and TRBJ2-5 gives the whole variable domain DTGVSQNPRHKITKRGQNVTFRCDPISEHNRLYWYRQTLGQGPEFLTYFQNEAQLEKSRLLSDRFSAERPKGSFSTLEIQRTEQGDSAMYLCASSLLGPLQETQYFGPGTRLLVL.

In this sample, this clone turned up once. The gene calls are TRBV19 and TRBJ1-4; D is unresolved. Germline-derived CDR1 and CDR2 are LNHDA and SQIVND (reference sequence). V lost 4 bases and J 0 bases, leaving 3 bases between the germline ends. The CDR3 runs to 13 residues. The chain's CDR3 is CASSTATNEKLFF. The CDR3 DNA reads TGTGCCAGTAGTACAGCAACTAATGAAAAACTGTTTTTT.

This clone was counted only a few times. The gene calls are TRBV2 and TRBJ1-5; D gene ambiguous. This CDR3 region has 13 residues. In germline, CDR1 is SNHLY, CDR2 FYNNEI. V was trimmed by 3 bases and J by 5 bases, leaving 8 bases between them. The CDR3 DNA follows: TGTGCCAGCAGTGAGGGCCGAGATCAGCCCCAGCATTTT. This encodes CASSEGRDQPQHF.

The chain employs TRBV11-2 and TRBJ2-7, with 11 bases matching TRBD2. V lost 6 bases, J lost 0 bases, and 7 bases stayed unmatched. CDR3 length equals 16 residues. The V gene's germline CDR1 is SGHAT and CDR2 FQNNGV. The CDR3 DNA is TGTGCCAGCAGTGTCCTAGCGGGGGGAAGCTCCTACGAGCAGTACTTC. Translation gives CASSVLAGGSSYEQYF. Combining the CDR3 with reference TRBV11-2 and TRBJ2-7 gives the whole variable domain EAGVAQSPRYKIIEKRQSVAFWCNPISGHATLYWYQQILGQGPKLLIQFQNNGVVDDSQLPKDRFSAERLKGVDSTLKIQPAKLEDSAVYLCASSVLAGGSSYEQYFGPGTRLTVT.